The sequence of this T cell receptor (beta chain) was determined in a study of T cell responses to AZD1222 COVID-19 vaccine (dated by TCRdb to the early 2020s). At the level of the whole study: A total of around 240 trial participants underwent TCR sequencing, of whom around 210 had received two doses of AZD1222 and about 25 had received two doses of the MenACWY control vaccine. Trial participants were enrolled by age into 18-55, 56-69 and 70-plus year subgroups, with about 150, 28 and 57 TCR-sequenced participants respectively. Overall results and qualifications from the work: After two AZD1222 doses, spike-specific TCR breadth and depth were significantly higher than at day 0 and than in MenACWY recipients. Conclusions about previously exposed vaccinees were limited because only 5 or 6 AZD1222 recipients were SARS-CoV-2 seropositive at baseline. Because no samples from the day 14 peak response were available, repertoires could be characterized only after the peak T cell response. Epitopes outside the regions mutated in the B.1.351 and B.1.1.7 variants were reportedly recognized by nearly half of the unique spike-specific TCRs. Participants were mostly white British and included more females than males, and it was suggested by the authors that clonal diversity may have been underestimated. The whole spike protein was spanned by vaccine-associated CD4 TCRs, and dominant responses were seen in regions 160-218 and 743-854. In the small 56-69-year group, the increase in depth fell short of significance, most likely because of low power.

The sample's time point label is to be understood as: about 28 days (+/-7) after the second vaccine dose. Because spike-specific TCR depth and breadth did not differ between the two schedules, AZD1222 recipients who got a second dose at roughly 4 weeks were pooled with those who got a second dose at roughly 12 weeks. Vaccinee samples came from UK trials COV001 and COV002, including a single-blind randomized controlled phase 2/3 trial of AZD1222 (ChAdOx1 nCoV-19) in healthy adults. For TCRbeta chain sequencing, PBMC samples were collected from trial participants at day 0 and at day 28 after the second dose. Regarding this clone: Its antigen is unknown. Base qualities are not provided; no much larger clone lies one nucleotide away.

CDR1 and CDR2 (SGHNT, YYREEE) derive from the germline V gene (reference sequence). A distance of 6 bases separates the germline ends of V and J, which lose 0 bases and 6 bases respectively. Counted from cysteine to phenylalanine, this CDR3 has 12 amino acids. Left in the record is the CDR3 DNA by itself, 36 bases read in frame from the first base. The CDR3 regions of human TCRbeta chains were analyzed by immunosequencing. The authors' pipeline ran thus. Repertoire TCRs were checked for matches against a reference library of SARS-CoV-2-specific TCRs that had been generated using the MIRA antigen-specificity platform. Breadth meant the fraction of unique TCRs that were SARS-CoV-2-associated, whereas depth meant the fraction of total T cells that were SARS-CoV-2-associated. Using the MIRA data, every spike-specific TCR was mapped to the spike region that the TCR reacted to and assigned to either a CD4 or a CD8 class. Log10-transformed breadth and depth values were compared by one-way ANOVA with Sidak's multiple comparisons tests. This is the immuneACCESS table as TCRdb keeps it, with only in-frame sequences that have V and J called. A part of the clones is gone; compared with another copy, unresolved V genes explain less than half, and the rest is unexplained. V and J calls and clone size are given by that table; D and trimming were obtained from the DNA. The table for this sample lists over 110,000 clones; 92% of them were counted only once. In total, the top ten clones hold 9% to 9.5% of the sample.

Sequenced here: peripheral blood, sampled 28 days after the second AZD1222 dose. This receptor was obtained from an adult who received the AZD1222 COVID-19 vaccine. The chain uses TRBV5-4 and TRBJ2-5, with the D segment identity uncertain. The CDR3 is CASSLGPQTQYF. The nucleotide sequence reads TGTGCCAGCAGCTTGGGGCCTCAGACCCAGTACTTC. The full variable domain, with segments outside the CDR3 supplied by the reference TRBV5-4 and TRBJ2-5 proteins, appears as ETGVTQSPTHLIKTRGQQVTLRCSSQSGHNTVSWYQQALGQGPQFIFQYYREEENGRGNFPPRFSGLQFPNYSSELNVNALELDDSALYLCASSLGPQTQYFGPGTRLLVL.